The 17 T cell receptor beta chains listed next were all sequenced from one sample in a study of cytomegalovirus exposure and HLA in healthy donors. The PCR had 60 Vbeta and 13 Jbeta primers. Some clones are missing from TCRdb's copy, which holds only in-frame ones; the method was immunoSEQ multiplex PCR. The sample lists roughly 300,000 clones, about nine tenths occurring once. Sequenced material: PBMCs. These receptors were collected from a man between 35 and 55 years old in good health and CMV-seropositive.

This clone has just a few counts. The chain links TRBV9 to TRBJ2-1; 7 bases fit TRBD2. Germline values: CDR1 SGDLS, CDR2 YYNGEE. The CDR3 has 15 residues. After removal of 4 bases from V and 8 bases from J, the junction contained 12 bases not matched to a gene. CDR3 loop: CASSPRAGEYDEQFF. In DNA form, the CDR3 reads TGTGCCAGCAGCCCTCGGGCGGGAGAGTACGATGAGCAGTTCTTC.

This clone was picked up a small number of times. V and J are TRBV14 and TRBJ2-1; a possible D gene is TRBD2 (5 bases). Deletions cut 4 bases from V and 6 bases from J, with 10 bases between. The CDR3 sequence is 13 residues long. Germline V lookup: CDR1 SGHDN, CDR2 FVKESK. CDR3 bases: TGTGCCAGCAGCCGACTACGCGGCAATGAGCAGTTCTTC. It specifies CASSRLRGNEQFF.

The J gene is TRBJ1-4, the V gene TRBV9, with 9 bases lining up with TRBD1. CDR3 length: 15 residues. Germline-derived CDR1 and CDR2 are SGDLS and YYNGEE. J was trimmed by 5 bases and V by 4 bases; bases with no gene match: 6. CDR3: CASSPWTGENEKLFF. The CDR3, as DNA: TGTGCCAGCAGCCCCTGGACAGGGGAGAATGAAAAACTGTTTTTT.

This chain uses TRBV7-9 with TRBJ2-3, with TRBD1 matching over 8 bases. From germline, CDR1 is SEHNR and CDR2 FQNEAQ (reference sequence). The CDR3 covers 18 residues. The ends lost 8 bases at V and 8 bases at J; junction bases unmatched: 24. Here the CDR3 reads CASSLRGESGGPQGTQYF. In DNA form, the CDR3 reads TGTGCCAGCTCCCTTAGAGGCGAGTCAGGGGGCCCACAGGGTACGCAGTATTTT.

V gene TRBV18 combines with J gene TRBJ2-7; TRBD2 matches 10 bases. Germline lookup yields CDR1 KGHSH and CDR2 LQKENI. With 1 base clipped from V and 0 bases from J, the junction kept 3 bases outside the gene matches. The length of the CDR3 is 16 residues. The CDR3: CASSPRLAGGSYEQYF. In nucleotides, the CDR3 is TGTGCCAGCTCACCACGACTAGCGGGTGGCTCCTACGAGCAGTACTTC.

In its sample, this clone was seen once. The rearrangement uses TRBV7-9 and TRBJ2-1; 13 bases are shared with TRBD2. J was trimmed by 0 bases and V by 5 bases; bases with no gene match: 7. From germline, CDR1 is SEHNR and CDR2 FQNEAQ (reference sequence). The CDR3 length is 18 residues. This chain's CDR3 is CASSRSGTSGTSYNEQFF. CDR3 nucleotides: TGTGCCAGCAGCAGATCCGGGACTAGCGGGACCTCCTACAATGAGCAGTTCTTC.

The chain couples TRBV4-3 to TRBJ2-5; possibly TRBD1 for D (6 bases). Germline CDR1 LGHNA, CDR2 YSLEER. The V gene lost 0 bases and the J gene lost 4 bases, with 12 bases spanning the gap. There are 15 residues in the CDR3. CDR3 sequence (DNA): TGCGCCAGCAGCCAAGACGCACAGGGATTAGAGACCCAGTACTTC. Encoded protein: CASSQDAQGLETQYF.

J is TRBJ2-2 and V is TRBV7-8; maybe TRBD2 (6 bases). The CDR3 length is 17 residues. The V gene's germline CDR1 is SGHVS and CDR2 FQNEAQ. V lost 7 bases and J 0 bases, leaving 18 bases between the germline ends. In nucleotides, the CDR3 is TGTGCCAGCACCTCCGCGAGGGAGGTCTCGAACACCGGGGAGCTGTTTTTT. It specifies CASTSAREVSNTGELFF.

The chain uses TRBV4-3 and TRBJ2-7; 10 nucleotides match TRBD1. The CDR3 contains 17 residues. V shed 0 bases and J 2 bases; nucleotides not matched to a gene: 7. Germline loops: CDR1 LGHNA, CDR2 YSLEER. This CDR3 reads CASSQDLPTGGAYEQYF. For the CDR3, the DNA is TGCGCCAGCAGCCAAGATCTGCCGACAGGGGGCGCCTACGAGCAGTACTTC.

This chain joins TRBV27 and TRBJ1-2; 8 positions match TRBD1. The J segment lost 4 bases and the V segment lost 7 bases, leaving 8 bases of the junction unmatched. Germline loops: CDR1 MNHEY, CDR2 SMNVEV (reference sequence). CDR3 size: 14 residues. In nucleotides, the CDR3 is TGTGCCAGCAAAATCGGACAGGGAGTCTATGGCTACACCTTC. Encoded protein: CASKIGQGVYGYTF.

The sample holds a few counts of this clone. The chain carries TRBV28 and TRBJ1-5; D gene uncertain. The V end was cut by 6 bases, the J end by 0 bases, with 9 bases between. This CDR3 comprises 14 residues. Germline lookup yields CDR1 MDHEN and CDR2 SYDVKM. CDR3 residues: CASRTGNSNQPQHF. CDR3 sequence (DNA): TGTGCCAGCAGGACGGGAAATAGCAATCAGCCCCAGCATTTT.

CDR3 loop: CASSERQPQGQPQHF. In DNA form, the CDR3 reads TGTGCCAGCAGTGAGAGGCAACCCCAAGGTCAGCCCCAGCATTTT. The gene calls are TRBV2 and TRBJ1-5; D unclear. This CDR3 region has 15 residues. V lost 3 bases, J lost 6 bases, and 15 bases lay in between. From germline, CDR1 is SNHLY and CDR2 FYNNEI.

This clone was counted a few times. The V and J genes are TRBV2 and TRBJ2-1; no clear D. The CDR3 totals 14 residues. The germline gives CDR1 SNHLY, CDR2 FYNNEI. The ends were cut back, 3 bases at V and 5 bases at J, with 11 bases in the middle. The CDR3 coding sequence is TGTGCCAGCAGTGACTTGCTAACCGACAATGAGCAGTTCTTC. Residues: CASSDLLTDNEQFF.

The V gene is TRBV29-1, the J gene TRBJ1-1; 10 bases agree with TRBD1. In germline, CDR1 is SQVTM, CDR2 ANQGSEA. The CDR3 runs to 13 residues. V lost 6 bases and J lost 4; bases outside the gene matches: 5. CDR3 DNA sequence: TGCAGCGTCGGACAGGGGGGTGCCACTGAAGCTTTCTTT. It translates to CSVGQGGATEAFF.

V gene TRBV27 combines with J gene TRBJ2-7; TRBD2 matches 7 bases. Germline CDR1 reads MNHEY; CDR2 reads SMNVEV (reference sequence). The V segment lost 5 bases and the J segment 2 bases; nucleotides outside the gene matches: 9. The CDR3 totals 15 residues. CDR3 in amino acids: CASSPPGGVAYEQYF. The CDR3, as DNA: TGTGCCAGCAGTCCCCCTGGGGGGGTGGCCTACGAGCAGTACTTC.

The chain joins TRBV19 to TRBJ2-7; a weak D match, TRBD2 (7 bases). Per the germline V gene, CDR1 is LNHDA and CDR2 is SQIVND (reference sequence). V was trimmed by 4 bases and J by 2 bases, leaving 15 bases between them. The CDR3 totals 15 residues. CDR3 DNA: TGTGCCAGTAGTAGACCCTCGGGGGGCGCCTACGAGCAGTACTTC. Encoded protein: CASSRPSGGAYEQYF.

The chain combines TRBV18 with TRBJ1-1; D is unresolved. Trimming took 3 bases from V and 5 from J, leaving 13 bases between them. Germline V gene lookup returns CDR1 KGHSH and CDR2 LQKENI. The CDR3 has 14 residues. This CDR3 reads CASSPQRGWTEAFF. The DNA of the CDR3 is TGTGCCAGCTCACCGCAGAGAGGATGGACTGAAGCTTTCTTT. Full variable domain (remainder filled in from reference TRBV18 and TRBJ1-1): NAGVMQNPRHLVRRRGQEARLRCSPMKGHSHVYWYRQLPEEGLKFMVYLQKENIIDESGMPKERFSAEFPKEGPSILRIQQVVRGDSAAYFCASSPQRGWTEAFFGQGTRLTVV.